Presented here are 4 T cell receptor beta chains from one specimen sequenced in a study of blood T cell repertoires in COVID-19. The data were produced by immunoSEQ multiplex PCR, yet TCRdb's version contains in-frame clones alone and is incomplete. This sample has fewer than 350,000 clones, with approximately 88% found just once. The source material was peripheral blood. Source of these receptors: a man aged 25-45 years with COVID-19, enrolled during active disease.

This clone was seen just once. The rearrangement joins TRBV5-6 to TRBJ2-7; 9 positions agree with TRBD1. V gave up 7 bases and J gave up 5 bases; unmatched junction bases: 13. The CDR3 has 15 residues. Germline V CDR1 and CDR2: SGHDT, YYEEEE. The CDR3 nucleotides are TGTGCCAGCCTTCTGCGGGACAGGGCTATCCACGAGCAGTACTTC. It codes for CASLLRDRAIHEQYF.

The rearrangement links TRBV6-2 or TRBV6-3 to TRBJ2-3; maybe TRBD2 (7 bases). V dropped 1 base and J dropped 2 bases, with 22 bases sitting between them. This CDR3 spans 19 amino acids. CDR1 is MNHEY, CDR2 SVGEGT, per germline. CDR3 residues: CASSYYGGRFGPTTDTQYF. The CDR3 DNA is TGTGCCAGCAGTTACTACGGGGGGCGATTTGGCCCCACCACAGATACGCAGTATTTT.

The chain joins TRBV5-4 to TRBJ1-1, with 8 bases that match TRBD1. Germline V gene data show CDR1 as SGHNT and CDR2 as YYREEE (reference sequence). The trim removed 4 bases at V and 5 bases at J, leaving 16 bases unmatched. The CDR3 consists of 17 residues. CDR3: CASSPIGQGRSETEAFF. The CDR3 bases are TGTGCCAGCAGCCCGATAGGACAGGGACGTTCGGAAACTGAAGCTTTCTTT.

The rearrangement uses TRBV6-2 or TRBV6-3 and TRBJ1-6; 8 nucleotides line up with TRBD1. V lost 2 bases, J lost 2 bases, and 2 bases stayed unmatched. Germline V gene lookup returns CDR1 MNHEY and CDR2 SVGEGT. CDR3 length: 16 residues. The DNA for the CDR3 is TGTGCCAGCAGTTACCCGGGACAGGCCTATAATTCACCCCTCCACTTT. Translated: CASSYPGQAYNSPLHF.